The 24 T cell receptor beta chains given below trace back to one sample, sequenced in a study of T cells in Graves' hyperthyroidism and ophthalmopathy (dated by TCRdb to 2018 to 2020). Receptor libraries were prepared by multiplex PCR. The instrument given in TCRdb is Illumina HiSeq 2000. The TCR beta CDR3 regions were amplified from RNA transcripts. For the first round of RT-PCR on the TCR CDR3, the HTBI primer set was used together with the Qiagen OneStep RT-PCR kit. Clones were called with MiXCR by TCRdb after fastp trimmed the public reads at Q25, and only in-frame beta chains were retained. Identical CDR3 protein sequences are pooled into one entry, listed with their most common genes and DNA. In all, the sample holds about 590,000 distinct CDR3 sequences, and 15% to 18% of those were seen once. The ten largest clones take up around 6.6% of the sample. Specimen: blood. The receptors were sampled from a woman aged 25 to 39 with Graves' hyperthyroidism.

This clonotype was observed at least ten times. J is TRBJ2-7 and V is TRBV12-3 or TRBV12-4; 7 bases line up with TRBD2. V dropped 5 bases and J dropped 6; count of bases not matched to a gene: 13. CDR3 length: 15 amino acids. Here the CDR3 DNA reads TGTGCCAGCAGTGCCCCCGGGAGGCCTGAGGGCGAGCAGTACTTC. This encodes CASSAPGRPEGEQYF.

There are a few counts of this clonotype. The rearrangement joins TRBV20-1 to TRBJ1-5; D uncertain. The CDR3 covers 13 residues. CDR1 is DFQATT, CDR2 SNEGSKA, per germline (reference sequence). The chain's CDR3 is CGSGEYSNQPQHF. The CDR3 bases are TGCGGGTCTGGGGAATATAGCAATCAGCCCCAGCATTTT.

This clonotype has a count of ten or more. V gene TRBV7-8 combines with J gene TRBJ2-3; 8 bases fit TRBD2. CDR1 and CDR2 (germline): SGHVS, FQNEAQ. With V trimmed by 2 bases and J by 2 bases, 6 bases remained unmatched. The CDR3 is made up of 16 amino acids. The CDR3 region has the DNA TGTGCCAGCAGCTTAAGGCTAGCGGGCAACACAGATACGCAGTATTTT. Amino acid sequence: CASSLRLAGNTDTQYF.

The CDR3 here is CASNPGNSNQPQHF. The CDR3 DNA is TGTGCCAGCAACCCGGGAAATAGCAATCAGCCCCAGCATTTT. This chain links TRBV2 with TRBJ1-5; D uncertain. Per the germline V gene, CDR1 is SNHLY and CDR2 is FYNNEI. The V end was cut by 7 bases, the J end by 0 bases, with 10 bases between. The CDR3 runs 14 residues.

CDR3 in amino acids: CAITPGAAFGSGANVLTF. The DNA for the CDR3 is TGTGCCATCACGCCAGGGGCCGCCTTTGGGTCTGGGGCCAACGTCCTGACTTTC. The rearrangement uses TRBV10-3 and TRBJ2-6, with TRBD1 as a possible D gene (6 bases). The germline V and J ends were trimmed by 7 bases and 1 base, with 20 bases remaining between them. Germline V gene sequence: CDR1 ENHRY, CDR2 SYGVKD. The CDR3 has 18 residues.

This clonotype appeared many times. The J gene is TRBJ2-3, the V gene TRBV12-3 or TRBV12-4; 7 bases line up with TRBD2. CDR3 length: 14 residues. Germline trimming cut 5 bases from V and 5 bases from J; bases unmatched to any gene: 7. CDR3 nucleotides: TGTGCCAGCAGTCCCAGGACTAGACAAGATACGCAGTATTTT. Encoded protein: CASSPRTRQDTQYF.

The chain links TRBV6-2 or TRBV6-3 to TRBJ1-6, with TRBD1 identical over 10 bases. J gave up 7 bases and V 5 bases, and 8 bases lay outside the gene matches. Germline loops: CDR1 MNHEY, CDR2 SVGEGT. The CDR3 loop spans 16 amino acids. CDR3 DNA sequence: TGTGCCAGCAGTACGGAGGGACAGGGGTTCAATTCACCCCTCCACTTT. Protein product: CASSTEGQGFNSPLHF.

J is TRBJ2-3 and V is TRBV29-1; D is ambiguous. There are 11 residues in the CDR3. The germline V gene encodes CDR1 SQVTM and CDR2 ANQGSEA. Trimming removed 2 bases at V and 10 bases at J, with 10 bases between. The CDR3 loop reads CSVEFSKAQYF. The DNA of the CDR3 is TGCAGCGTTGAATTCAGTAAGGCGCAGTATTTT.

There are a few counts of this clonotype. The rearrangement links TRBV3-1 to TRBJ2-1, with 12 bases lining up with TRBD2. This CDR3 contains 15 residues. Trimming took 3 bases from V and 7 from J; bases not matched to a gene: 4. Germline V gene sequence: CDR1 LGHDT, CDR2 YNNKEL (reference sequence). The CDR3 sequence: CASSQGLAGLNEQFF. The CDR3 DNA reads as TGTGCCAGCAGCCAGGGACTAGCGGGTCTGAATGAGCAGTTCTTC.

This clonotype is a singleton in its sample. V gene TRBV5-6 combines with J gene TRBJ1-4, with D maybe TRBD1 (5 bases). Germline V gene sequence: CDR1 SGHDT, CDR2 YYEEEE. Trimming left V 3 bases short and J 5 bases short, with 14 bases between. This CDR3 region has 15 residues. This CDR3 is CASSYRGPLNEKLFF. Here the CDR3 DNA reads TGTGCCAGCAGCTACCGGGGACCGCTAAATGAAAAACTGTTTTTT. The complete variable domain, with remaining parts taken from reference TRBV5-6 and TRBJ1-4, reads DAGVTQSPTHLIKTRGQQVTLRCSPKSGHDTVSWYQQALGQGPQFIFQYYEEEERQRGNFPDRFSGHQFPNYSSELNVNALLLGDSALYLCASSYRGPLNEKLFFGSGTQLSVL.

This clonotype showed up just a few times. The chain carries TRBV20-1 and TRBJ1-5; D is uncertain. CDR1 is DFQATT, CDR2 SNEGSKA, per germline (reference sequence). V lost 4 bases and J 1 base, leaving 14 bases between the germline ends. The CDR3 totals 15 residues. In nucleotides, the CDR3 is TGCAGTGCTATTTTGAGAAGATACAGCAATCAGCCCCAGCATTTT. Translation: CSAILRRYSNQPQHF.

This clonotype occurred a few times. The chain couples TRBV20-1 to TRBJ2-1, with 11 bases lining up with TRBD2. V lost 1 base to trimming and J lost 2 bases; unmatched junction nucleotides: 13. There are 19 residues in the CDR3. Per germline, CDR1 DFQATT and CDR2 SNEGSKA (reference sequence). For the CDR3, the DNA is TGCAGTGCTAGAGGTCCGGGCCTACTAGCGGGGGAACCCTACAATGAGCAGTTCTTC. It encodes CSARGPGLLAGEPYNEQFF.

CDR3 DNA: TGCAGCGTTGTACCGGGGAACACCGGGGAGCTGTTTTTT. Protein sequence: CSVVPGNTGELFF. This sequence joins TRBV29-1 and TRBJ2-2; D call uncertain. Germline assignment: CDR1 SQVTM and CDR2 ANQGSEA. Between the trimmed V and J ends, which lost 4 bases and 1 base, there was a span of 7 bases. This CDR3 comprises 13 residues.

This clonotype was seen at least ten times. This chain joins TRBV3-1 and TRBJ2-3; maybe TRBD2 (6 bases). CDR1 LGHDT and CDR2 YNNKEL come from the germline V gene (reference sequence). This CDR3 has 14 residues. Trimming took off 3 bases at V and 2 bases at J, with 9 bases between the two ends. The CDR3 reads CASSHAGTTDTQYF. The CDR3 DNA reads as TGTGCCAGCAGCCACGCGGGAACCACAGATACGCAGTATTTT.

J is TRBJ1-1 and V is TRBV27, with no clear D. CDR3 length equals 14 residues. Germline values: CDR1 MNHEY, CDR2 SMNVEV (reference sequence). V was clipped by 4 bases and J by 3 bases, with 12 bases between them. The CDR3 sequence is CASSSGSWDTEAFF. The DNA of the CDR3 is TGTGCCAGCAGTTCGGGAAGTTGGGACACTGAAGCTTTCTTT.

This clonotype was seen more than once but under ten times. As DNA, the CDR3 is TGTGCCAGCAGCAGCTGGACTAGCGGGAGTCCAAACATTCAGTACTTC. Protein: CASSSWTSGSPNIQYF. J is TRBJ2-4 and V is TRBV5-6, with 13 bases fitting TRBD2. Germline loops: CDR1 SGHDT, CDR2 YYEEEE. The V gene end was trimmed by 4 bases and the J gene end by 6 bases; junction bases not matched to a gene: 7. This CDR3 has 16 residues.

This clonotype was detected only a few times. The chain links TRBV4-1 to TRBJ2-1, with D possibly being TRBD1 (6 bases). The CDR3 totals 15 residues. With 1 base removed from V and 3 bases from J, the gap between germline ends came to 10 bases. Per germline, CDR1 MGHRA and CDR2 YSYEKL. CDR3 sequence: CASSQGQEFYNEQFF. As DNA, the CDR3 is TGCGCCAGCAGCCAAGGACAGGAGTTCTACAATGAGCAGTTCTTC.

This clonotype has at least ten counts. V gene TRBV7-2 combines with J gene TRBJ2-3; 10 bases are a match to TRBD2. There are 15 residues in the CDR3. CDR1 is SGHTA, CDR2 FQGNSA, per germline. V trimming: 5 bases; J trimming: 3 bases; junction bases outside the gene matches: 5. CDR3 amino acids: CASSLSGRVTDTQYF. The DNA for the CDR3 is TGTGCCAGCAGCCTCAGCGGGAGGGTAACAGATACGCAGTATTTT. Full variable domain (missing parts from reference TRBV7-2 and TRBJ2-3): GAGVSQSPSNKVTEKGKDVELRCDPISGHTALYWYRQSLGQGLEFLIYFQGNSAPDKSGLPSDRFSAERTGGSVSTLTIQRTQQEDSAVYLCASSLSGRVTDTQYFGPGTRLTVL.

This clonotype was observed many times. The gene calls are TRBV6-6 and TRBJ2-3; D is tentatively TRBD1 or TRBD2 (5 bases each). Trimming took 2 bases from V and 0 from J, leaving 9 bases between them. CDR3 length equals 15 residues. Germline-derived CDR1 and CDR2 are MNHNY and SVGAGI (reference sequence). Written as DNA, the CDR3 is TGTGCCAGCAGTTACCGTGGGACCAGCACAGATACGCAGTATTTT. Translating gives CASSYRGTSTDTQYF.

This chain uses TRBV19 with TRBJ2-2, with TRBD2 matching 9 bases. Per germline, CDR1 LNHDA and CDR2 SQIVND (reference sequence). This CDR3 spans 14 amino acids. The junction had 4 bases not matched to a gene; V was cut back by 7 bases and J by 4 bases. This CDR3 reads CASNLAGPTGELFF. CDR3 nucleotide sequence: TGTGCCAGTAATCTAGCGGGACCCACCGGGGAGCTGTTTTTT.

This clonotype was seen ten or more times. This rearrangement joins TRBV3-1 to TRBJ2-1, with D possibly matching TRBD2 (6 bases). Germline V gene sequence: CDR1 LGHDT, CDR2 YNNKEL (reference sequence). The V and J ends lost 5 bases and 8 bases respectively, with 10 bases between them. The CDR3 is 12 residues long. CDR3 amino acids: CASSSGGDEQFF. For the CDR3, the DNA is TGTGCCAGCAGCTCGGGCGGGGATGAGCAGTTCTTC.

This clonotype has a handful of counts. The rearrangement links TRBV19 to TRBJ1-2; a possible D gene is TRBD1 (5 bases). This CDR3 comprises 14 residues. Germline V lookup: CDR1 LNHDA, CDR2 SQIVND (reference sequence). Trimming took 6 bases from V and 4 from J, leaving 15 bases between them. CDR3 loop: CASSLPRQFYGYTF. The DNA for the CDR3 is TGTGCCAGTAGCCTACCCCGACAGTTCTATGGCTACACCTTC.

This clonotype was counted at least ten times. This chain links TRBV30 with TRBJ2-7, with D possibly being TRBD2 (6 bases). CDR1 and CDR2 from the germline V gene are GTSNPN and SVGIG (reference sequence). This CDR3 region has 15 residues. Trimming pared 0 bases from V and 2 bases from J, leaving 14 bases between. Here the CDR3 reads CAWSVPGGDPYEQYF. CDR3 bases: TGTGCCTGGAGTGTACCGGGCGGGGACCCCTACGAGCAGTACTTC.

There are many counts of this clonotype. The gene calls are TRBV29-1 and TRBJ1-4; D is perhaps TRBD1 (6 bases). Germline CDR1 SQVTM, CDR2 ANQGSEA. The CDR3 loop spans 12 amino acids. Trimming removed 6 bases at V and 4 bases at J, with 9 bases between. CDR3 sequence: CSVGQSNEKLFF. The CDR3 nucleotides are TGCAGCGTCGGACAGAGTAATGAAAAACTGTTTTTT.